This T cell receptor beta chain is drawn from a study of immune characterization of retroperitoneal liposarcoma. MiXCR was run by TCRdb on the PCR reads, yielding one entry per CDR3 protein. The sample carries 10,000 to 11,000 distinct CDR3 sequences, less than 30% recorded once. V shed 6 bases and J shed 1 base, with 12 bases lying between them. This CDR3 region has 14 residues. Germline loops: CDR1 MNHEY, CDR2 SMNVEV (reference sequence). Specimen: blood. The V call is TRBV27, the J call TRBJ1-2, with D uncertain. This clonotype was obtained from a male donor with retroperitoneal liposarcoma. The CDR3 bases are TGTGCCAGCAGACCATTTGGGGTTAACTATGGCTACACCTTC. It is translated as CASRPFGVNYGYTF.